This TCR beta chain was obtained from a study of TIL therapy for anti-PD-1-resistant metastatic lung cancer. With regard to this clone: The antigen is not known.

Study outcomes and limitations: Patients were highly selected, enriched for treatment-naive, never-smoker and oncogene-addicted cases.

The CDR3 extends over 17 amino acids. Trimming pared 6 bases from V and 3 bases from J, leaving 23 bases between. Germline lookup yields CDR1 MNHEY and CDR2 SMNVEV (reference sequence). The immunoSEQ assay was v3. Clones were read by immunoSEQ multiplex PCR, and TCRdb kept only the in-frame ones, dropping some. The sample includes around 100,000 clones, about 71% of them seen just once. Specified time point: pre-treatment sample, taken before nivolumab and TIL therapy. Most excised metastases sampled were pleural nodules or supraclavicular lymph nodes. Material: tumor tissue, obtained at baseline. The clonotype comes from a person aged 25 to 85 with non-small cell lung cancer. The chain links TRBV27 to TRBJ1-2; the D gene is possibly TRBD1 (6 bases). CDR3 bases: TGTGCCAGCAGACCCCTACGGGGGCCAGGGCAGGACTATGGCTACACCTTC. Its protein is CASRPLRGPGQDYGYTF.